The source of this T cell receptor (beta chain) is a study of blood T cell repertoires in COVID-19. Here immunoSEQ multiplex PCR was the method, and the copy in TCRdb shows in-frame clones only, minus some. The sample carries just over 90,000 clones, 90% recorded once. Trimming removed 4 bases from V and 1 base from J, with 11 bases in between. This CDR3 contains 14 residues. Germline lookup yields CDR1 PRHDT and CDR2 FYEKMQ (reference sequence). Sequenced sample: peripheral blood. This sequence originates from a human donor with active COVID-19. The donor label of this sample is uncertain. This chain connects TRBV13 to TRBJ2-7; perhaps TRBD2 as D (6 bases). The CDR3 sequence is CASSYRDSSYEQYF. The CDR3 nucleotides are TGTGCCAGCAGCTACCGGGACTCATCCTACGAGCAGTACTTC.